This TCR beta chain was captured in a study of cytomegalovirus exposure and HLA in healthy donors. Study-level results: Earlier results showed most TCR beta V segments being productive about 87% or about 30% of the time.

Deletions cut 6 bases from V and 0 bases from J, with 11 bases between. The CDR3 has 13 amino acids. Germline assignment: CDR1 SQVTM and CDR2 ANQGSEA. On this clone: Antigen unknown.

PCR employed 60 Vbeta and 13 Jbeta primers. Measured with immunoSEQ multiplex PCR; TCRdb has only the in-frame clones, and not every one. This repertoire shows 75,000 or so clones, roughly 72% found once; its top ten account for 22%. This receptor was obtained from a young woman in good health and CMV-seropositive. Sequencing input: PBMCs. The rearrangement joins TRBV29-1 to TRBJ1-2; D not certain. This CDR3 is CSVEIRANYGYTF. CDR3 sequence (DNA): TGCAGCGTCGAGATCCGGGCTAACTATGGCTACACCTTC.